This T cell receptor beta chain was documented in a study of T-cell reconstitution after alpha-beta-depleted transplantation in children. Germline V lookup: CDR1 ENHRY, CDR2 SYGVKD. Trimming pared 7 bases from V and 5 bases from J, leaving 23 bases between. The CDR3 sequence is 17 residues long. Whole-study results and caveats: T-cell numbers and diversity, one year after transplant, stemmed largely from T cells that were newly produced. It was reported that alpha-beta T cells came from several hundred expanded graft clones (about two months after transplant).

It was with unique molecular identifiers that the TCRbeta library was prepared. A single record per CDR3 protein comes from TCRdb applying MiXCR to the PCR reads. The sample lists fewer than 150,000 distinct CDR3 sequences; 8.5% to 10% were seen once. To note about this clonotype: Its target is not known.

The chain combines TRBV10-3 with TRBJ2-2, with D perhaps matching TRBD2 (6 bases). Sequenced here: PBMCs, mostly from graft donor cells, sampled 180 days after TCRalphabeta/CD19-depleted stem cell transplant. This sequence was found in a girl under three years old who had a stem cell transplant for combined immunodeficiency, so the T cells may come from the graft donor. The CDR3 sequence is CAITQRAGSVQTGELFF. In DNA form, the CDR3 reads TGTGCCATCACTCAACGGGCGGGAAGTGTCCAAACCGGGGAGCTGTTTTTT.